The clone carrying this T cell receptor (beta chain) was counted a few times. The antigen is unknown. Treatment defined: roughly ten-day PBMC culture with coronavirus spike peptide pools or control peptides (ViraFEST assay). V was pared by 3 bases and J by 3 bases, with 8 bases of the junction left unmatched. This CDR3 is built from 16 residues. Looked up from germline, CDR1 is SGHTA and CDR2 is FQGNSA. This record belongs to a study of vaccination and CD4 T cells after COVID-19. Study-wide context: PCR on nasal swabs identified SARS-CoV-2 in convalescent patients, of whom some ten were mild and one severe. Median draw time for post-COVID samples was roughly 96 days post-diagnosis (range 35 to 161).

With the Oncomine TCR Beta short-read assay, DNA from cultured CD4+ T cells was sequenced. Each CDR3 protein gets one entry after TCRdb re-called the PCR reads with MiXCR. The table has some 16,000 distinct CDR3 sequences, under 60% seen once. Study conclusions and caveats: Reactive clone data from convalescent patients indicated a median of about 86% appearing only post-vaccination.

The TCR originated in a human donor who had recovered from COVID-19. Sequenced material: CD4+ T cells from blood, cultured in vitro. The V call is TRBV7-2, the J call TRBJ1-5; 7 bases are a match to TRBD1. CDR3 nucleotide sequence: TGTGCCAGCAGCTTGCAACGGACAGGTCTCAATCAGCCCCAGCATTTT. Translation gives CASSLQRTGLNQPQHF. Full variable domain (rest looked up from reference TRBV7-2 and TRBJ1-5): GAGVSQSPSNKVTEKGKDVELRCDPISGHTALYWYRQSLGQGLEFLIYFQGNSAPDKSGLPSDRFSAERTGGSVSTLTIQRTQQEDSAVYLCASSLQRTGLNQPQHFGDGTRLSIL.